The 28 T cell receptor beta chains below come from one sample, sequenced in a study of naive and memory T cell subsets. Two oligonucleotides, mixed equimolar, formed the beta constant-region primer covering TRBC1 and TRBC2. Four rounds of PCR amplified the ligated cDNA using nested alpha and beta constant-region primers plus SP2. Using its own MiXCR run on the UMI-ligation and nested PCR reads, TCRdb lists one record per CDR3 protein. Among 15,000 to 20,000 distinct CDR3 sequences, roughly 8.7% were seen once, and the ten largest hold more than 20%. The sequencing sample was made of central memory CD8+ T cells from blood. Receptors originate from a human donor in good health.

This clonotype was recorded a few times. The CDR3 protein is CSARRGGGQPQHF. Here the CDR3 DNA reads TGCAGTGCTAGACGAGGGGGGGGACAGCCCCAGCATTTT. This rearrangement joins TRBV20-1 to TRBJ1-5; D possibly corresponds to TRBD1 (6 bases). Trimming removed 2 bases at V and 7 bases at J, with 12 bases between. CDR1 is DFQATT, CDR2 SNEGSKA, per germline (reference sequence). This CDR3 region has 13 residues.

In its sample, this clonotype was seen once. The rearrangement links TRBV6-2 or TRBV6-3 to TRBJ1-1; TRBD1 might be the D (6 bases). Trimming removed 6 bases at V and 1 base at J, with 9 bases between. This CDR3 spans 13 amino acids. Germline V lookup: CDR1 MNHEY, CDR2 SVGEGT. CDR3 DNA sequence: TGTGCCAGCAGCTCGGACAGGAACACTGAAGCTTTCTTT. This sequence encodes CASSSDRNTEAFF.

This chain uses TRBV10-3 with TRBJ2-5, with D perhaps being TRBD1 or TRBD2 (5 bases each). Trimming left V 4 bases short and J 0 bases short, with 12 bases between. CDR3 size: 15 residues. CDR1 and CDR2 from the germline V gene are ENHRY and SYGVKD. For the CDR3, the DNA is TGTGCCATCAGTGGAGGGGACGGGGACCAAGAGACCCAGTACTTC. Translation gives CAISGGDGDQETQYF.

This clonotype was recorded many times. The chain is built from TRBV7-9 and TRBJ2-3; the match to TRBD2 covers 11 bases. V was clipped by 5 bases and J by 8 bases; unmatched bases: 15. The germline V gene has CDR1 SEHNR and CDR2 FQNEAQ (reference sequence). This CDR3 has 17 residues. This CDR3 reads CASSPARLAGGLGTQYF. Written as DNA, the CDR3 is TGTGCCAGCAGCCCCGCTAGGCTAGCGGGAGGTTTGGGTACGCAGTATTTT.

This clonotype occurred a few times. This chain connects TRBV28 to TRBJ2-6; D is undetermined. The V and J ends lost 7 bases and 1 base respectively, with 5 bases between them. CDR3 length equals 13 residues. The V gene's germline CDR1 is MDHEN and CDR2 SYDVKM. CDR3 DNA sequence: TGTGCCAGCAATCTGTCTGGGGCCAACGTCCTGACTTTC. Residues: CASNLSGANVLTF.

The CDR3 DNA is TGCAGTGCTAGAGATCAGCAGGCCGTGGAGACCCAGTACTTC. It codes for CSARDQQAVETQYF. The chain carries TRBV20-1 and TRBJ2-5; no definite D call. The CDR3 consists of 14 residues. Per germline, CDR1 DFQATT and CDR2 SNEGSKA (reference sequence). The V end lost 0 bases, the J end lost 5 bases, and 13 bases lay between the germline ends.

The chain joins TRBV15 to TRBJ2-7; perhaps TRBD2 as D (7 bases). CDR1 and CDR2 (germline): LNHNV, YYDKDF (reference sequence). The V and J ends lost 0 bases and 5 bases respectively, with 14 bases between them. This CDR3 contains 15 residues. CDR3 nucleotide sequence: TGTGCCACCAGCAGAGATCGGGGGGCTAGCGACGAGCAGTACTTC. It specifies CATSRDRGASDEQYF. Filled out from reference TRBV15 and TRBJ2-7, the complete variable domain reads DAMVIQNPRYQVTQFGKPVTLSCSQTLNHNVMYWYQQKSSQAPKLLFHYYDKDFNNEADTPDNFQSRRPNTSFCFLDIRSPGLGDTAMYLCATSRDRGASDEQYFGPGTRLTVT.

This clonotype was counted between two and nine times. This chain links TRBV6-2 or TRBV6-3 with TRBJ2-3; D is tentatively TRBD1 or TRBD2 (6 bases each). CDR1 and CDR2 (germline): MNHEY, SVGEGT. The CDR3 is 16 amino acids. V was shortened by 2 bases and J by 5 bases, with 17 bases between the two germline ends. This chain's CDR3 is CASSYVVQGGGDTQYF. In nucleotides, the CDR3 is TGTGCCAGCAGTTACGTCGTACAGGGAGGTGGAGATACGCAGTATTTT.

This clonotype was seen ten or more times. V usage is TRBV25-1 and J usage is TRBJ2-3, with 11 bases aligning to TRBD2. The CDR3 runs to 16 residues. J gave up 4 bases and V 3 bases, and 6 bases lay outside the gene matches. The germline V gene encodes CDR1 MGHDK and CDR2 SYGVNS. The CDR3 region has the DNA TGTGCCAGCAGTGATCCACTAGCGGGAGTGGCAGATACGCAGTATTTT. Translation: CASSDPLAGVADTQYF.

The chain recombines TRBV27 with TRBJ1-3; maybe TRBD1 (5 bases). The length of the CDR3 is 18 residues. Per germline, CDR1 MNHEY and CDR2 SMNVEV (reference sequence). Trimming left V 3 bases short and J 0 bases short, with 18 bases between. The CDR3 nucleotides read TGTGCCAGCAGTTTCCGTACGGGGCGGTCGAGCTCTGGAAACACCATATATTTT. Its translation: CASSFRTGRSSSGNTIYF.

This clonotype was observed many times. The junction and the germline gene differ at one end; a read error may be behind it. The gene calls are TRBV12-3 or TRBV12-4 and TRBJ2-3, with 9 bases that match TRBD2. This CDR3 is built from 14 residues. As DNA, the CDR3 is TGTGCCAGCAGTGTAGCGGGAGTTTCAGATACGCAGTATTTT. This encodes CASSVAGVSDTQYF.

This clonotype was detected ten times or more. The chain couples TRBV20-1 to TRBJ2-1, with D unresolved. V gave up 6 bases and J gave up 9 bases, with 27 bases separating them. Germline V gene data show CDR1 as DFQATT and CDR2 as SNEGSKA (reference sequence). The length of the CDR3 is 16 residues. CDR3 bases: TGCAGTGCCCCTCGGGCGAGAGGCGCCGATTTTGGTGAGCAGTTCTTC. Its protein product is CSAPRARGADFGEQFF.

This clonotype was recorded a few times. The chain has TRBV24-1 and TRBJ1-2; no clear D. V was trimmed by 3 bases and J by 5 bases, leaving 9 bases between them. This CDR3 comprises 13 residues. Germline values: CDR1 KGHDR, CDR2 SFDVKD. Here the CDR3 reads CATSDPGHYGYTF. CDR3 coding DNA: TGTGCCACCAGTGATCCCGGCCATTATGGCTACACCTTC.

The chain's CDR3 is CASSHMASGRADTQYF. In DNA, the CDR3 is TGTGCCAGCAGCCACATGGCTAGCGGAAGGGCAGATACGCAGTATTTT. This sequence joins TRBV14 and TRBJ2-3; 7 nucleotides line up with TRBD2. CDR3 length: 16 residues. From germline, CDR1 is SGHDN and CDR2 FVKESK. The trim removed 3 bases at V and 4 bases at J, leaving 10 bases unmatched. Using reference TRBV14 and TRBJ2-3 for the parts outside the CDR3, the full variable domain is EAGVTQFPSHSVIEKGQTVTLRCDPISGHDNLYWYRRVMGKEIKFLLHFVKESKQDESGMPNNRFLAERTGGTYSTLKVQPAELEDSGVYFCASSHMASGRADTQYFGPGTRLTVL.

Regarding this clonotype: A much larger clone is a single base away; this may be a read error. In nucleotides, the CDR3 is TGCAGAGTTGACGTAGAGTCCGACTATGGCTACACCTTC. Encoded protein: CRVDVESDYGYTF. V and J are TRBV29-1 and TRBJ1-2; D is uncertain. The CDR3 is 13 amino acids. The germline gives CDR1 SQVTM, CDR2 ANQGSEA.

This clonotype appeared many times. This chain's CDR3 is CSASGGGRATGYTF. In DNA, the CDR3 is TGCAGTGCCTCCGGGGGTGGCAGGGCGACTGGCTACACCTTC. V and J are TRBV20-1 and TRBJ1-2; a weak D match, TRBD1 (5 bases). The germline V and J ends were trimmed by 6 bases and 7 bases, with 21 bases remaining between them. CDR1 and CDR2 (germline): DFQATT, SNEGSKA (reference sequence). There are 14 residues in the CDR3.

This clonotype was seen at least ten times. This rearrangement joins TRBV4-2 to TRBJ2-3; perhaps D is TRBD1 or TRBD2 (5 bases each). The CDR3 length is 16 residues. The germline V gene encodes CDR1 LGHNA and CDR2 YNFKEQ. Trimming took 5 bases from V and 4 from J, leaving 19 bases between them. The CDR3 protein is CASSKGQGEGADTQYF. In DNA form, the CDR3 reads TGTGCCAGCAGCAAGGGGCAGGGAGAGGGTGCAGATACGCAGTATTTT.

The V gene is TRBV6-1, the J gene TRBJ2-1, with a weak D call TRBD2 (6 bases). Trimming stripped 7 bases from V and 6 bases from J, with 16 bases between. This CDR3 contains 14 residues. The V gene's germline CDR1 is MNHNS and CDR2 SASEGT. CDR3 loop: CASKGGGTSNEQFF. The CDR3 nucleotides read TGTGCCAGCAAAGGCGGCGGGACTTCCAATGAGCAGTTCTTC.

This clonotype is judged medium-sized. The chain links TRBV27 to TRBJ2-5; 8 bases line up with TRBD2. CDR3 length: 16 residues. With 5 bases clipped from V and 1 base from J, the junction kept 9 bases outside the gene matches. Looked up from germline, CDR1 is MNHEY and CDR2 is SMNVEV (reference sequence). The CDR3 loop is CASSPDTSGSQETQYF. CDR3 DNA: TGTGCCAGCAGTCCAGATACTAGCGGATCCCAAGAGACCCAGTACTTC.

There are a few counts of this clonotype. V gene TRBV7-9 combines with J gene TRBJ2-7; D perhaps matches TRBD1 (5 bases). Germline loops: CDR1 SEHNR, CDR2 FQNEAQ (reference sequence). The length of the CDR3 is 14 residues. Deletions cut 3 bases from V and 5 bases from J, with 14 bases between. The CDR3 sequence is CASSLSGPGDEQYF. The CDR3 coding sequence is TGTGCCAGCAGCTTGTCAGGGCCTGGCGACGAGCAGTACTTC.

This clonotype was counted many times. The J gene is TRBJ2-7, the V gene TRBV4-3; D call uncertain. CDR3 size: 16 residues. Trimming removed 4 bases from V and 3 bases from J, with 19 bases in between. Germline assignment: CDR1 LGHNA and CDR2 YSLEER. The CDR3, as DNA: TGCGCCAGCAGCCCAAAGAAAGAAGGTCCCGACTACGAGCAGTACTTC. Amino acid sequence: CASSPKKEGPDYEQYF.

This clonotype occurred many times. The rearrangement links TRBV4-3 to TRBJ2-7, with 7 positions matching TRBD2. Germline trimming cut 3 bases from V and 1 base from J; bases unmatched to any gene: 6. The CDR3 is made up of 15 amino acids. Germline-derived CDR1 and CDR2 are LGHNA and YSLEER. CDR3 in amino acids: CASSQERDYSYEQYF. The CDR3 region has the DNA TGCGCCAGCAGCCAGGAACGGGACTATTCCTACGAGCAGTACTTC.

This clonotype was recorded at least ten times. This rearrangement joins TRBV29-1 to TRBJ2-1; 7 positions match TRBD1. V lost 5 bases, J lost 4 bases, and 8 bases stayed unmatched. CDR1 and CDR2 from the germline V gene are SQVTM and ANQGSEA. CDR3 length: 14 amino acids. CDR3 residues: CSVTGTDNYNEQFF. In nucleotides, the CDR3 is TGCAGCGTTACCGGGACAGACAATTACAATGAGCAGTTCTTC.

The V call is TRBV15, the J call TRBJ2-4; 12 nucleotides match TRBD2. J lost 3 bases, V lost 0 bases, and 9 bases had no gene match. The CDR3 contains 19 residues. Per germline, CDR1 LNHNV and CDR2 YYDKDF (reference sequence). CDR3 amino acids: CATSRDPTSGGTNKNIQYF. CDR3 bases: TGTGCCACCAGCAGAGACCCTACTAGCGGGGGGACTAACAAAAACATTCAGTACTTC.

This clonotype was seen a few times. The V gene is TRBV6-2 or TRBV6-3, the J gene TRBJ2-1, with D unclear. V gave up 5 bases and J gave up 2 bases, with 13 bases separating them. The CDR3 sequence is 15 residues long. The germline gives CDR1 MNHEY, CDR2 SVGEGT. CDR3 sequence: CASSKVGGAYNEQFF. The CDR3 nucleotides read TGTGCCAGCAGTAAGGTCGGTGGTGCCTACAATGAGCAGTTCTTC.

This clonotype was counted only a few times. The chain employs TRBV21-1 and TRBJ2-5; the table's D call TRBD1 went unverified against the DNA. TRBV21-1 is a listed pseudogene. The CDR3 runs 16 residues. The CDR3 protein is CASSKWFGSVDRAMYF. The CDR3 DNA is TGTGCCAGCAGCAAATGGTTTGGGAGTGTAGACAGGGCTATGTACTTC.

This clonotype has more than one count but fewer than ten. The chain employs TRBV10-3 and TRBJ2-7; tentatively, D is TRBD1 or TRBD2 (5 bases each). Germline CDR1 reads ENHRY; CDR2 reads SYGVKD. The V end was cut by 3 bases, the J end by 3 bases, with 15 bases between. The CDR3 covers 15 residues. CDR3 loop: CAISDSSRDVYEQYF. Written as DNA, the CDR3 is TGTGCCATCAGTGATTCGTCCCGGGACGTCTACGAGCAGTACTTC.

The table lists this clonotype with many counts. The chain carries TRBV6-2 or TRBV6-3 and TRBJ2-5, with D possibly TRBD2 on 6 matching bases. CDR1 and CDR2 (germline): MNHEY, SVGEGT. Trimming shortened V by 4 bases and J by 5 bases, and 17 bases separated the two germline ends. This CDR3 spans 15 amino acids. In nucleotides, the CDR3 is TGTGCCAGCAGTTCGGCTAGCGTTGATACGGAGACCCAGTACTTC. Its protein is CASSSASVDTETQYF.